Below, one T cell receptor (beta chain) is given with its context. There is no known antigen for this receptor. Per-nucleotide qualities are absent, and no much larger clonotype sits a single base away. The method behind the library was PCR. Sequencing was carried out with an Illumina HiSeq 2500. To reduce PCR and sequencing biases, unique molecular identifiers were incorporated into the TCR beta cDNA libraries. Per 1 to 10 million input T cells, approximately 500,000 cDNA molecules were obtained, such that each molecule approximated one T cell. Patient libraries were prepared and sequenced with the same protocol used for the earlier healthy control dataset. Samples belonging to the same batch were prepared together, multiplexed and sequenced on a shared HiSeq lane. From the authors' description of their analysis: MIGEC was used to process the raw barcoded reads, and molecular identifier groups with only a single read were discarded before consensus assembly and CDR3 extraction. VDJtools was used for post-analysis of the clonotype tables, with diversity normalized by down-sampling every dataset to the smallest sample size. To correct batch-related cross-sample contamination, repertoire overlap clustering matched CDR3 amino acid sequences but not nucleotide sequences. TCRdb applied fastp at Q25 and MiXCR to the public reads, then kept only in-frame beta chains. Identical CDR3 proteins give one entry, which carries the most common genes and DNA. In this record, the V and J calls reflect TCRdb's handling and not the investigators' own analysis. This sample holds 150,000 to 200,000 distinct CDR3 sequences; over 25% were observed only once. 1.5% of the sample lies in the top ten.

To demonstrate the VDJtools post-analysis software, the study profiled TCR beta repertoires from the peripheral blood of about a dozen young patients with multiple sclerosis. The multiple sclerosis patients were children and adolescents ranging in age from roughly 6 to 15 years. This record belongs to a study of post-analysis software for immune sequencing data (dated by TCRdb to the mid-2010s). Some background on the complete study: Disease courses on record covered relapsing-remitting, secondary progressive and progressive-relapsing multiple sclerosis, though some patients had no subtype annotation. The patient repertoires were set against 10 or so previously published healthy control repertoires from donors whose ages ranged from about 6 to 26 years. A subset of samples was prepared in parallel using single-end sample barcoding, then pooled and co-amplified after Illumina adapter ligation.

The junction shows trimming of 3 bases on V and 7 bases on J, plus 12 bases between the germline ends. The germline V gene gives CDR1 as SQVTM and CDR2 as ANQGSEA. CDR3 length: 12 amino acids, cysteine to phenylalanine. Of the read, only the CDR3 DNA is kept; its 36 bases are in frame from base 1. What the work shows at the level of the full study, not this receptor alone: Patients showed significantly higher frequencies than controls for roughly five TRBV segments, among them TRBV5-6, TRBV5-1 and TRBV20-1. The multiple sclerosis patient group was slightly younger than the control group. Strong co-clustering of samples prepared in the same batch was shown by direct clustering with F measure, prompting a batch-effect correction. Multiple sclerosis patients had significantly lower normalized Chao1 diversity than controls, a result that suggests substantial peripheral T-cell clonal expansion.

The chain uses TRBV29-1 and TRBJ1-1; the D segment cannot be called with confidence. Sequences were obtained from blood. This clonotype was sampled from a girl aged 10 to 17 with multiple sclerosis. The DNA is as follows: TGCAGCGTTGAGGAGGGTGCGGGTGAAGCTTTCTTT. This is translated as CSVEEGAGEAFF.